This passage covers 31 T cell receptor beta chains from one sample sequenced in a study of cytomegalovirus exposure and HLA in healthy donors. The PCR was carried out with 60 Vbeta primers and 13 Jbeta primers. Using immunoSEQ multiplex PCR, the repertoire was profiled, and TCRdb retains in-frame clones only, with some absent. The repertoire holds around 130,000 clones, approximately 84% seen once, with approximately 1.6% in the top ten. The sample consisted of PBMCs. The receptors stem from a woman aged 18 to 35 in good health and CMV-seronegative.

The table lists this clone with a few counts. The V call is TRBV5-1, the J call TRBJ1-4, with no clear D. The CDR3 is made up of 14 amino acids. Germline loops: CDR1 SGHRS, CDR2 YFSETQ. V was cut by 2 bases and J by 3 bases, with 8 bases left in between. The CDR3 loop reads CASSFRTANEKLFF. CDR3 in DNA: TGCGCCAGCAGCTTTAGAACAGCTAATGAAAAACTGTTTTTT.

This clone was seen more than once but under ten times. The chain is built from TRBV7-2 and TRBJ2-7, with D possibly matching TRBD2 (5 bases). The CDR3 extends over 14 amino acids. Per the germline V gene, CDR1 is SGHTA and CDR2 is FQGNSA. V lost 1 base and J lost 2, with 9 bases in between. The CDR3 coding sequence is TGTGCCAGCAGCTTAGGGACTCGGACCTACGAGCAGTACTTC. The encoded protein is CASSLGTRTYEQYF.

The CDR3 is CASSSQVADTQYF. The CDR3 nucleotides read TGTGCCAGCAGCTCCCAAGTGGCCGATACGCAGTATTTT. The rearrangement links TRBV7-2 to TRBJ2-3; D remains unclear. The germline V gene has CDR1 SGHTA and CDR2 FQGNSA. The germline V and J ends were trimmed by 4 bases and 6 bases, with 11 bases remaining between them. The CDR3 has 13 residues.

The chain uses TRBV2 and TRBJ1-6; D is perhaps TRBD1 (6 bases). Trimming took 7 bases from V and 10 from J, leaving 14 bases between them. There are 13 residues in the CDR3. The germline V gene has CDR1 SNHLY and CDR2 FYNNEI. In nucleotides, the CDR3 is TGTGCCAGCACCCAAGAGGGGGTCTCACCCCTCCACTTT. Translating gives CASTQEGVSPLHF.

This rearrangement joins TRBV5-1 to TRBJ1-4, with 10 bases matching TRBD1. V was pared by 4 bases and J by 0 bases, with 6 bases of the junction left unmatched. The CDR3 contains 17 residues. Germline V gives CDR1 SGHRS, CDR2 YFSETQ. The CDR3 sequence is CASSAGQGRPTNEKLFF. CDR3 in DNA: TGCGCCAGCAGCGCGGGACAGGGGCGTCCAACTAATGAAAAACTGTTTTTT.

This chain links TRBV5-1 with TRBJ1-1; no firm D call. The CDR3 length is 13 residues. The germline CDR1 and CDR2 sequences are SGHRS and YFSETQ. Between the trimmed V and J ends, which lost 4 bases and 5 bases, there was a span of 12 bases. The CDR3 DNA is TGCGCCAGCAGCCAGCAAGGGAGTACTGAAGCTTTCTTT. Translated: CASSQQGSTEAFF.

CDR3 nucleotides: TGTGCCGCGTGGCGGGAGTCGATCCATGAGCAGTTCTTC. It encodes CAAWRESIHEQFF. The chain uses TRBV2 and TRBJ2-1, with 7 positions matching TRBD2. Looked up from germline, CDR1 is SNHLY and CDR2 is FYNNEI. This CDR3 has 13 amino acids. V was pared by 11 bases and J by 8 bases, with 12 bases of the junction left unmatched.

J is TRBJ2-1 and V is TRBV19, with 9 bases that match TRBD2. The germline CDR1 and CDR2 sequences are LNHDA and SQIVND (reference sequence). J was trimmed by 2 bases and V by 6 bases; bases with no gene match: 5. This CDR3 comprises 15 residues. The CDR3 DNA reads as TGTGCCAGTAGCTGGACTAGCGTGACCTACAATGAGCAGTTCTTC. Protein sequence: CASSWTSVTYNEQFF.

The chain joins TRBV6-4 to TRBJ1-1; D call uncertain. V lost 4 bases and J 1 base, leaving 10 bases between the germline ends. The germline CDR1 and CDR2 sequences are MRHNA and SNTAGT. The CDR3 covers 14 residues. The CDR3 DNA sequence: TGTGCCAGCAGTGCTTCGCCAGGGAACACTGAAGCTTTCTTT. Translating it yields CASSASPGNTEAFF.

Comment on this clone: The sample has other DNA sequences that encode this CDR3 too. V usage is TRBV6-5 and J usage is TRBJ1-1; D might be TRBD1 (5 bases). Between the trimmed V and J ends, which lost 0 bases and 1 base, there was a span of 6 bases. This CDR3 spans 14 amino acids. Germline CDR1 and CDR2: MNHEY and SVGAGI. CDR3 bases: TGTGCCAGCAGTTACTCGACAGCGAACACTGAAGCTTTCTTT. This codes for CASSYSTANTEAFF.

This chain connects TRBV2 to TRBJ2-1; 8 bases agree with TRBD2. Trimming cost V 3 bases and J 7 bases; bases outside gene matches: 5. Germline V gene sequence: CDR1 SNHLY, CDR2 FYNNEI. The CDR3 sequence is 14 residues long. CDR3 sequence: CASSDVLADNEQFF. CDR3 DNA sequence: TGTGCCAGCAGTGATGTACTAGCGGATAATGAGCAGTTCTTC. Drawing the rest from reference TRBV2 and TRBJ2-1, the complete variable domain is EPEVTQTPSHQVTQMGQEVILRCVPISNHLYFYWYRQILGQKVEFLVSFYNNEISEKSEIFDDQFSVERPDGSNFTLKIRSTKLEDSAMYFCASSDVLADNEQFFGPGTRLTVL.

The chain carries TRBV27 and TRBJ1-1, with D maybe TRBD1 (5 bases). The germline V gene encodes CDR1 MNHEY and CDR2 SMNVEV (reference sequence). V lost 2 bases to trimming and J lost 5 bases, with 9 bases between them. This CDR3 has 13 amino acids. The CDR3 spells CASSLVRETEAFF. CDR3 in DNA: TGTGCCAGCAGTTTAGTCAGGGAAACTGAAGCTTTCTTT.

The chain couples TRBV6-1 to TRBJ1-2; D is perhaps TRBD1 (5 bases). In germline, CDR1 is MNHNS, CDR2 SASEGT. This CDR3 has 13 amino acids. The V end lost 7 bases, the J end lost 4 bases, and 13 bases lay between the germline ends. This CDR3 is CASTQGSGYGYTF. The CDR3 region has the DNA TGTGCCAGCACTCAGGGTTCCGGCTATGGCTACACCTTC.

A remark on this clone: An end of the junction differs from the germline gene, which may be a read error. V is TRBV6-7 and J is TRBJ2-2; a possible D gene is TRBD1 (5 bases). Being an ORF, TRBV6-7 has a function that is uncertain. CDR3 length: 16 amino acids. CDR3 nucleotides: TGTACCAGGCACTTTCAGGGTGACTGGAACACCGGGGAGCTGTTTTTT. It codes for CTRHFQGDWNTGELFF.

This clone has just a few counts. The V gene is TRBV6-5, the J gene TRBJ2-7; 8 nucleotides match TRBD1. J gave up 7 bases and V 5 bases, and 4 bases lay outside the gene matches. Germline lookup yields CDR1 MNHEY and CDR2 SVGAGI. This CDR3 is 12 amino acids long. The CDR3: CASSDRGREQYF. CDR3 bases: TGTGCCAGCAGTGACAGGGGTCGGGAGCAGTACTTC.

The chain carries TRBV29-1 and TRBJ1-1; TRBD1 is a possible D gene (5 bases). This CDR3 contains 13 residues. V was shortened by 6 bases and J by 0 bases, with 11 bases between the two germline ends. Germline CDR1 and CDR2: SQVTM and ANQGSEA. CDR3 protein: CSVGGVLNTEAFF. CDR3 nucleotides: TGCAGCGTAGGAGGGGTTTTGAACACTGAAGCTTTCTTT.

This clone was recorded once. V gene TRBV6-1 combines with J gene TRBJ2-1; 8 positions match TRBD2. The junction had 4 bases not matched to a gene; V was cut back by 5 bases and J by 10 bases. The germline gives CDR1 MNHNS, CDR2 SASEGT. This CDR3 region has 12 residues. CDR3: CASSLAGREQFF. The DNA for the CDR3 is TGTGCCAGCAGTTTAGCGGGAAGGGAGCAGTTCTTC.

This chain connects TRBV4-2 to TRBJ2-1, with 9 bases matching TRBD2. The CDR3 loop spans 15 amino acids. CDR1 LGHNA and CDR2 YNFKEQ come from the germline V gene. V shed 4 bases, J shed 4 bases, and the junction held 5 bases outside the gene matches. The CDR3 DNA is TGTGCCAGCAGCCCAACTAGCGGGCCTTACAATGAGCAGTTCTTC. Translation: CASSPTSGPYNEQFF.

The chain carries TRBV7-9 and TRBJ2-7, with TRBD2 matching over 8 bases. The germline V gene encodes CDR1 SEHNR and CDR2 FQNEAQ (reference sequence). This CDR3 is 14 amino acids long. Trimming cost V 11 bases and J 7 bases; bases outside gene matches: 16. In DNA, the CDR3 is TGTGCCTCCCGGCGAGCGGGAGAGGGGGGGGAGCAGTACTTC. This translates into CASRRAGEGGEQYF.

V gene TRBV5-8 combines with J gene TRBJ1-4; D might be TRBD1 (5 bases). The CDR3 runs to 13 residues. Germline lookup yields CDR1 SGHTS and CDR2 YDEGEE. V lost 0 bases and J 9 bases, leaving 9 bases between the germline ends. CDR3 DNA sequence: TGTGCCAGCAGCTTGGGACAGTATCAAAAACTGTTTTTT. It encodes CASSLGQYQKLFF.

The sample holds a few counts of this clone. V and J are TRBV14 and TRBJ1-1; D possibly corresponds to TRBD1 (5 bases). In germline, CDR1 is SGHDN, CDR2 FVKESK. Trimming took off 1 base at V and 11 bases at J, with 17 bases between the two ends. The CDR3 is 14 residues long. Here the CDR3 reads CASSQGTRGPGAFF. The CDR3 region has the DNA TGTGCCAGCAGCCAAGGGACAAGGGGCCCAGGGGCTTTCTTT.

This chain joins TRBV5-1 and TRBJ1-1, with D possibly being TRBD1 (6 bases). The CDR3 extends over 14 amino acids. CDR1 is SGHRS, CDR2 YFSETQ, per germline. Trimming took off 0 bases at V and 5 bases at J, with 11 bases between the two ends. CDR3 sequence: CASSLEQGRTEAFF. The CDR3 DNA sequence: TGCGCCAGCAGCTTGGAACAGGGTCGGACTGAAGCTTTCTTT.

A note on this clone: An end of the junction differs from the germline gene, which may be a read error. CDR3 sequence reads: CASSLARTSQSF. CDR3 sequence (DNA): TGTGCCAGCAGCTTGGCTAGGACAAGCCAATCCTTT. The chain joins TRBV5-6 to TRBJ1-1; TRBD1 might be the D (5 bases). Germline lookup yields CDR1 SGHDT and CDR2 YYEEEE. This CDR3 comprises 12 residues.

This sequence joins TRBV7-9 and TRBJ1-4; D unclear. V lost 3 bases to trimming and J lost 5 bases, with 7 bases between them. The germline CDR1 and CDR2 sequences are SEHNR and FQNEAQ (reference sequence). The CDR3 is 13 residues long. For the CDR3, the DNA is TGTGCCAGCAGCTTCGGAGTAAATGAAAAACTGTTTTTT. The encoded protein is CASSFGVNEKLFF.

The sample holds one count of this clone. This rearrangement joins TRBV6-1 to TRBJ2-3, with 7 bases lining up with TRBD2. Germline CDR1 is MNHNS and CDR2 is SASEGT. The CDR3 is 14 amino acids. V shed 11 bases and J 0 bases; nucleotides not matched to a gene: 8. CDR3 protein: CASSAGLSTDTQYF. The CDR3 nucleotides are TGTGCCTCCTCAGCGGGGCTAAGCACAGATACGCAGTATTTT.

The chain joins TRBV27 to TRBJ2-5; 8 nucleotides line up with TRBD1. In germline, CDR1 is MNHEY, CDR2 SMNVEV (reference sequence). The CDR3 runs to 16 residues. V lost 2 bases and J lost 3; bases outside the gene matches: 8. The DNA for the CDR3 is TGTGCCAGCAGTTTAGCCAGGGGGCTCTCTGAAGAGACCCAGTACTTC. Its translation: CASSLARGLSEETQYF.

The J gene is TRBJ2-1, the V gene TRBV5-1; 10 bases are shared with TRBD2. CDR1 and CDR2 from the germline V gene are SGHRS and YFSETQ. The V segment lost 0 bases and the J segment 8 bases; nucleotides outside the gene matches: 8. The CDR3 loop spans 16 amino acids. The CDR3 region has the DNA TGCGCCAGCAGCTTGGAGGCTAGCGGGAGTATGGATGAGCAGTTCTTC. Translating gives CASSLEASGSMDEQFF. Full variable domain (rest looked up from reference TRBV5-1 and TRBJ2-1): KAGVTQTPRYLIKTRGQQVTLSCSPISGHRSVSWYQQTPGQGLQFLFEYFSETQRNKGNFPGRFSGRQFSNSRSEMNVSTLELGDSALYLCASSLEASGSMDEQFFGPGTRLTVL.

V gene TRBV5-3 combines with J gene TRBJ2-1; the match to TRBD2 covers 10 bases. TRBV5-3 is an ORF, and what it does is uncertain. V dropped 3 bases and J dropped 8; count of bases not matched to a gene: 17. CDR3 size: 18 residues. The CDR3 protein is CARSWVPGRAGGNDEQFF. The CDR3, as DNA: TGTGCCAGAAGCTGGGTGCCGGGGCGAGCGGGAGGGAACGATGAGCAGTTCTTC.

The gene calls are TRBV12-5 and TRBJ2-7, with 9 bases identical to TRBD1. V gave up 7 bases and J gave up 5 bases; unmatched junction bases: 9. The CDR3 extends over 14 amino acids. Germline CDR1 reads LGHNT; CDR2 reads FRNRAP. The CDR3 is CASALRDRVHEQYF. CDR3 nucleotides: TGTGCTAGTGCCCTCCGGGACAGGGTCCACGAGCAGTACTTC. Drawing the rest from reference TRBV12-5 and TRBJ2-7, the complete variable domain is DARVTQTPRHKVTEMGQEVTMRCQPILGHNTVFWYRQTMMQGLELLAYFRNRAPLDDSGMPKDRFSAEMPDATLATLKIQPSEPRDSAVYFCASALRDRVHEQYFGPGTRLTVT.

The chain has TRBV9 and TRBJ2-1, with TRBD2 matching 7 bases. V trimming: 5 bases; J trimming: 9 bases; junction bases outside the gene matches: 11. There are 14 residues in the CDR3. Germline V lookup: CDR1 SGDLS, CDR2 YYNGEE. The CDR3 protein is CASRPPAGIGEQFF. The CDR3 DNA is TGTGCCAGCAGGCCACCAGCGGGAATCGGTGAGCAGTTCTTC.

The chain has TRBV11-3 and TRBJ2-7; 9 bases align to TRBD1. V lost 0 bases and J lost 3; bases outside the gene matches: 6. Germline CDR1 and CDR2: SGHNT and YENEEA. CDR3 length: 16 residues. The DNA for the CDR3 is TGTGCCAGCAGCTTAGAACCTCCGGGACAGGGCTACGAGCAGTACTTC. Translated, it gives CASSLEPPGQGYEQYF.